In this sample, the clone carrying this T cell receptor beta chain turned up once. Its antigen is unknown. RNA transcripts provided the template for amplifying TCR beta CDR3 regions. An initial RT-PCR round employing HTBI primers preceded a second-round multiplex PCR. TCRdb analysed the multiplex PCR reads with MiXCR anew, one entry per CDR3 protein. This sample carries about 700,000 distinct CDR3 sequences, roughly 40% of them seen once, and the ten largest clones take about 40%. This entry is derived from a study of Graves' ophthalmopathy and Graves' hyperthyroidism. Looking at the study overall: Samples of peripheral blood were obtained at initial diagnosis, prior to treatment of any kind.

General observations from the study: Blood repertoires reportedly contained most expanded thyroid clonotypes above 0.001 frequency.

The CDR3 covers 16 residues. Germline lookup yields CDR1 SGHAT and CDR2 FQNNGV. The germline V and J ends were trimmed by 5 bases and 0 bases, with 13 bases remaining between them. The J gene is TRBJ1-4, the V gene TRBV11-2; a weak D match, TRBD1 (6 bases). The sequence derives from an adult man with Graves' ophthalmopathy. Material for sequencing was peripheral blood. The chain's CDR3 is CASSAGERATNEKLFF. DNA for the CDR3: TGTGCCAGCAGCGCAGGGGAACGGGCAACTAATGAAAAACTGTTTTTT.